This T cell receptor beta chain was documented in a study of early T cells in non-severe SARS-CoV-2 infection. In the study overall: Sequencing of unsorted whole blood was done on bulk RNA, leaving chains unpaired.

Trimming left V 8 bases short and J 6 bases short, with 15 bases between. CDR3 length: 13 amino acids. Study-wide results and caveats: VDJdb matching, biased toward anti-spike CD8 responses, missed private and CD4 specificities.

Tagging with unique molecular identifiers was applied to individual cDNA molecules. TCRdb redid the calling of the 5' RACE reads with MiXCR, one entry per CDR3 protein. The sample holds about 71,000 distinct CDR3 sequences, roughly 15% seen once. A remark on this clonotype: Its antigen is unidentified.

The TCR originated in an adult who was a healthcare worker with PCR-confirmed SARS-CoV-2 infection or an uninfected control (not recorded which). The sequencing here drew on whole blood, taken at baseline. V is TRBV12-3 or TRBV12-4 and J is TRBJ2-3; D is unclear. CDR3 in DNA: TGTGCCAGCGGACCCAATAGGTGGGATACGCAGTATTTT. Translating gives CASGPNRWDTQYF.